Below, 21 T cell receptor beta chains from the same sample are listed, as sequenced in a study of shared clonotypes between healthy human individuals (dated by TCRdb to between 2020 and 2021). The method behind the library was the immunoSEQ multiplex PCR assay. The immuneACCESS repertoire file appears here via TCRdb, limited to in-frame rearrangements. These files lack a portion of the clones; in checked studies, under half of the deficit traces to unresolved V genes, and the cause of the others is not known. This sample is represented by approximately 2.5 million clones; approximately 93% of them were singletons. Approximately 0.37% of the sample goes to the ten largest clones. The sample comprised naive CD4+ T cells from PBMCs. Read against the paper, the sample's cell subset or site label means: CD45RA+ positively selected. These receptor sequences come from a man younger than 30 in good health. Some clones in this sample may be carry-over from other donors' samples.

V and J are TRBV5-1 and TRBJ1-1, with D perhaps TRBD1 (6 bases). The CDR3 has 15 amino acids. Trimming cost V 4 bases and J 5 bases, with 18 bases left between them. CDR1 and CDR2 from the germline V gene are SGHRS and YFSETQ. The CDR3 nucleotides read TGCGCCAGCAGCATTGGGTCAGGGGTTGAGACTGAAGCTTTCTTT. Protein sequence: CASSIGSGVETEAFF.

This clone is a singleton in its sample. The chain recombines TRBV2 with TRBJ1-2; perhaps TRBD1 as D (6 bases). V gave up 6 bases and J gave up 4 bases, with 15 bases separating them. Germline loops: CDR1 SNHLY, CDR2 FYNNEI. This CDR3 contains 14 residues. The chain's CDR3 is CASSLRDTFYGYTF. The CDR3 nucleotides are TGTGCCAGCAGCCTCAGGGACACCTTCTATGGCTACACCTTC.

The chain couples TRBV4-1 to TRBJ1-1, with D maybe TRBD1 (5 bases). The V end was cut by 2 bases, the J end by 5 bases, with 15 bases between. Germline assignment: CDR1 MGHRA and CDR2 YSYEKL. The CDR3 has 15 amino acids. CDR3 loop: CASSQSRVEGTEAFF. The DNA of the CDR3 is TGCGCCAGCAGCCAAAGCAGGGTCGAAGGAACTGAAGCTTTCTTT.

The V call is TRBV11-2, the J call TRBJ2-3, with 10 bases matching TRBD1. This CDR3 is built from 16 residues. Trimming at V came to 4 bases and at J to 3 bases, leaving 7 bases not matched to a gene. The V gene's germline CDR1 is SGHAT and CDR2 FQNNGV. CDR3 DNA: TGTGCCAGCAGCTCAACCGGGACAGGGGTTACAGATACGCAGTATTTT. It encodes CASSSTGTGVTDTQYF. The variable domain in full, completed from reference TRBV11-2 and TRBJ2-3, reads EAGVAQSPRYKIIEKRQSVAFWCNPISGHATLYWYQQILGQGPKLLIQFQNNGVVDDSQLPKDRFSAERLKGVDSTLKIQPAKLEDSAVYLCASSSTGTGVTDTQYFGPGTRLTVL.

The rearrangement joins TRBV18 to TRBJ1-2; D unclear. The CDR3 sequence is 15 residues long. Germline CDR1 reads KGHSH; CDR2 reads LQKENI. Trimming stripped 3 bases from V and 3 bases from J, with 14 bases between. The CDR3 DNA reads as TGTGCCAGCTCACCCTCACCGGGGAGTGACTATGGCTACACCTTC. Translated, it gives CASSPSPGSDYGYTF.

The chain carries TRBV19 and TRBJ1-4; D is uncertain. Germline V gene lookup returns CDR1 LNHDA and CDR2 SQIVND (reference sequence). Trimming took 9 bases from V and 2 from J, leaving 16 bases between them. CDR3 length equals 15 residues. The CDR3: CASGLEAGTNEKLFF. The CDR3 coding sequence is TGTGCCAGCGGACTAGAGGCGGGCACTAATGAAAAACTGTTTTTT.

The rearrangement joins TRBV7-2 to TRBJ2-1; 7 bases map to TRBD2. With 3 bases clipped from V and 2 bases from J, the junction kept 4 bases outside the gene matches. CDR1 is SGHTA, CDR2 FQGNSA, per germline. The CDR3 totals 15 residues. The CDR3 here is CASSFLADAYNEQFF. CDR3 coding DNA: TGTGCCAGCAGCTTCCTAGCGGACGCCTACAATGAGCAGTTCTTC.

DNA for the CDR3: TGTGCCAGCAGCTTGAGGCGGGAGGGGCCCCACGAGCAGTACTTC. It specifies CASSLRREGPHEQYF. The chain couples TRBV5-6 to TRBJ2-5, with 9 bases that match TRBD2. The tail of the sequence fits TRBJ2-7 better, so the J call may be wrong. The CDR3 runs to 15 residues. Germline values: CDR1 SGHDT, CDR2 YYEEEE.

In DNA form, the CDR3 reads TGTGCCAGCAGAGGGGTAGGAGGGCAAGGCTACACCTTC. This encodes CASRGVGGQGYTF. This chain joins TRBV6-4 and TRBJ1-2, with a weak D call TRBD1 (5 bases). The CDR3 contains 13 residues. Trimming pared 6 bases from V and 8 bases from J, leaving 16 bases between. Germline CDR1 is MRHNA and CDR2 is SNTAGT.

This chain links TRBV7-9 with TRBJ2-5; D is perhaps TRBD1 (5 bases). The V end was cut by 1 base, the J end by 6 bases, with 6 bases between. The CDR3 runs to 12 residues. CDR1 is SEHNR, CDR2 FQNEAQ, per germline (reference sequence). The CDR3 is CASSLEGQTQYF. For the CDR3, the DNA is TGTGCCAGCAGCTTAGAGGGGCAGACCCAGTACTTC.

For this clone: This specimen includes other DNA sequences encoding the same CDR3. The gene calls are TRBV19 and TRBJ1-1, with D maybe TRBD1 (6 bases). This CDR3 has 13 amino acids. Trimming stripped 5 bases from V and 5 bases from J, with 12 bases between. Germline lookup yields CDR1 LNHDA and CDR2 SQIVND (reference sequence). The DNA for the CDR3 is TGTGCCAGTAGTCTACAGGGTGGGACTGAAGCTTTCTTT. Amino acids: CASSLQGGTEAFF.

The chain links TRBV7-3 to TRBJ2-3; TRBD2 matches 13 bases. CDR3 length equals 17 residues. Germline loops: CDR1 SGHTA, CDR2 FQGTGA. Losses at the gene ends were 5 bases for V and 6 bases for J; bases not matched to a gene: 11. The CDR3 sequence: CASSPGTSGTILDTQYF. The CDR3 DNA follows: TGTGCCAGCAGCCCAGGGACTAGCGGGACTATCTTGGATACGCAGTATTTT.

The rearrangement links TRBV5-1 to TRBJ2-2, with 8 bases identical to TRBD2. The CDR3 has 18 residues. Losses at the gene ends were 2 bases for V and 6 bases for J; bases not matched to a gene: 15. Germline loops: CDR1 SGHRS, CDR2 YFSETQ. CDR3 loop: CASSFGSGRMGYAGELFF. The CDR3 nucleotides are TGCGCCAGCAGCTTCGGGAGCGGGAGAATGGGGTACGCCGGGGAGCTGTTTTTT.

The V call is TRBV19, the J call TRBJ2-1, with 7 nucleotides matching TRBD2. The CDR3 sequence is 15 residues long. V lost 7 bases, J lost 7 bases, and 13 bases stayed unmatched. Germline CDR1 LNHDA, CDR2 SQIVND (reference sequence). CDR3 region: CASIDNGGSKNEQFF. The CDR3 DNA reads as TGTGCCAGTATAGATAATGGCGGGAGTAAAAATGAGCAGTTCTTC.

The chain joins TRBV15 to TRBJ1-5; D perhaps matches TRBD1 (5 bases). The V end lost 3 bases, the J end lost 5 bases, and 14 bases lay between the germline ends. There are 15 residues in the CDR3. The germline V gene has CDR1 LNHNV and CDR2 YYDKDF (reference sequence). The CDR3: CATSRGDPRYQPQHF. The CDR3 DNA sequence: TGTGCCACCAGCAGGGGGGACCCCCGCTATCAGCCCCAGCATTTT.

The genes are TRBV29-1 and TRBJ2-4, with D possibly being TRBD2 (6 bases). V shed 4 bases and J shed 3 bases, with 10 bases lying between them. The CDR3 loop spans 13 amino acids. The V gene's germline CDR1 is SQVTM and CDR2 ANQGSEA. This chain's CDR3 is CSVGPGLKNIQYF. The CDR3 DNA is TGCAGCGTTGGACCGGGACTCAAAAACATTCAGTACTTC.

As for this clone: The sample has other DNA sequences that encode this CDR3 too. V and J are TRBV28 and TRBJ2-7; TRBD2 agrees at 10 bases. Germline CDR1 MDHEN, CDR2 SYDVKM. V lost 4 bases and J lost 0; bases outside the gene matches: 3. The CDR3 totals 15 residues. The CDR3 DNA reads TGTGCCAGCAGTTCACCTAGCGGGAGCTCCTACGAGCAGTACTTC. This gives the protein CASSSPSGSSYEQYF.

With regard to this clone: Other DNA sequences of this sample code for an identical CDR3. The chain's CDR3 is CASSLTAYEQYF. The DNA of the CDR3 is TGTGCCAGCAGCCTAACAGCCTACGAGCAGTACTTC. The rearrangement joins TRBV7-2 to TRBJ2-7; the D is unclear. The CDR3 runs 12 residues. The V gene's germline CDR1 is SGHTA and CDR2 FQGNSA. V lost 5 bases to trimming and J lost 2 bases, with 7 bases between them.

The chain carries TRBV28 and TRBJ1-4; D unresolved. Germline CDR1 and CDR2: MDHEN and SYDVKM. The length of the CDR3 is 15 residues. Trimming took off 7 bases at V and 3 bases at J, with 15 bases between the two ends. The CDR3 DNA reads TGTGCCAGCATTGCCGGGTCGAATGCTAATGAAAAACTGTTTTTT. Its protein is CASIAGSNANEKLFF.

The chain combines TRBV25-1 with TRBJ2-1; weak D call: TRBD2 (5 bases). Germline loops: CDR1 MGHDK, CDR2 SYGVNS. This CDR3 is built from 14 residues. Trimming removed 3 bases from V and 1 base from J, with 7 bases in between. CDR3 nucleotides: TGTGCCAGCAGTGACCCGGGATCCTACAATGAGCAGTTCTTC. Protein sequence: CASSDPGSYNEQFF.

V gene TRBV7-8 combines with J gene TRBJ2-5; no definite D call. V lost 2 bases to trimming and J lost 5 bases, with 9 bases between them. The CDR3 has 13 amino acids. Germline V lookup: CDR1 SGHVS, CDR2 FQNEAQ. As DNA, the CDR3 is TGTGCCAGCAGCTTAAATCCCGGGGAGACCCAGTACTTC. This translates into CASSLNPGETQYF.